These 27 T cell receptor beta chains originate from one sample sequenced in a study of T cell repertoires in cytomegalovirus infection. TCRdb re-called the reads with MiXCR, one entry per CDR3 protein. This table holds 200,000 to 300,000 distinct CDR3 sequences, approximately 9% found once. Material for sequencing was PBMCs. All receptors derive from a human donor in good health (CMV status not recorded). Some clones in this sample may be carry-over from other donors' samples.

This clonotype was found many times. The chain carries TRBV5-6 and TRBJ2-5; weak D call: TRBD2 (6 bases). The CDR3 is made up of 13 amino acids. V lost 0 bases to trimming and J lost 4 bases, with 7 bases between them. Germline loops: CDR1 SGHDT, CDR2 YYEEEE. This CDR3 is CASSLGLVETQYF. As DNA, the CDR3 is TGTGCCAGCAGCTTGGGACTAGTAGAGACCCAGTACTTC.

There are many counts of this clonotype. The V gene is TRBV7-6, the J gene TRBJ2-5, with D hard to call. The ends were cut back, 4 bases at V and 7 bases at J, with 7 bases in the middle. CDR3 length equals 11 residues. Germline CDR1 reads SGHVS; CDR2 reads FNYEAQ. The CDR3 protein is CASSSMGTQYF. CDR3 in DNA: TGTGCCAGCAGCTCGATGGGGACCCAGTACTTC.

There are a few counts of this clonotype. CDR3 nucleotide sequence: TGCAGTGCTAGAGACGCAGGGAGAAAAGATACGCAGTATTTT. Translation gives CSARDAGRKDTQYF. The chain employs TRBV20-1 and TRBJ2-3, with D perhaps matching TRBD1 or TRBD2 (5 bases each). Trimming shortened V by 0 bases and J by 5 bases, and 12 bases separated the two germline ends. Germline CDR1 and CDR2: DFQATT and SNEGSKA (reference sequence). The CDR3 has 14 residues.

This clonotype was picked up a small number of times. The chain carries TRBV29-1 and TRBJ2-7; D is uncertain. Germline V lookup: CDR1 SQVTM, CDR2 ANQGSEA. The CDR3 runs to 11 residues. Trimming took off 0 bases at V and 4 bases at J, with 4 bases between the two ends. The CDR3 protein is CSVEDTYEQYF. In DNA, the CDR3 is TGCAGCGTTGAAGATACTTACGAGCAGTACTTC.

Many counts were recorded for this clonotype. This chain uses TRBV6-2 or TRBV6-3 with TRBJ2-7; unclear D gene. Germline CDR1 MNHEY, CDR2 SVGEGT. CDR3 length: 11 amino acids. Trimming shortened V by 2 bases and J by 7 bases, and 6 bases separated the two germline ends. The CDR3: CASSYIGEQYF. CDR3 nucleotides: TGTGCCAGCAGTTACATCGGGGAGCAGTACTTC.

V and J are TRBV7-3 and TRBJ1-1; perhaps TRBD1 as D (5 bases). CDR1 SGHTA and CDR2 FQGTGA come from the germline V gene. V dropped 4 bases and J dropped 4 bases, with 16 bases sitting between them. The CDR3 is made up of 15 amino acids. The CDR3 nucleotides are TGTGCCAGCAGCTCTCTAATACTCGGGGCCACTGAAGCTTTCTTT. Protein product: CASSSLILGATEAFF.

This clonotype showed up many times. The rearrangement links TRBV7-2 to TRBJ2-7; the match to TRBD1 covers 9 bases. V trimming: 3 bases; J trimming: 6 bases; junction bases outside the gene matches: 9. Germline-derived CDR1 and CDR2 are SGHTA and FQGNSA. The CDR3 runs 15 residues. The DNA of the CDR3 is TGTGCCAGCAGCTTTTTGGGACAGGGTAGGCGCGAGCAGTACTTC. This encodes CASSFLGQGRREQYF.

This clonotype was recorded at least ten times. The chain is built from TRBV28 and TRBJ1-2, with TRBD1 as a possible D gene (6 bases). Germline assignment: CDR1 MDHEN and CDR2 SYDVKM. Trimming took off 3 bases at V and 4 bases at J, with 12 bases between the two ends. The length of the CDR3 is 14 residues. The CDR3 is CASSLQTGIYGYTF. The CDR3 region has the DNA TGTGCCAGCAGTTTGCAAACAGGGATCTATGGCTACACCTTC.

This clonotype turned up a few times. This chain links TRBV19 with TRBJ2-6; possibly TRBD1 for D (6 bases). The germline V gene has CDR1 LNHDA and CDR2 SQIVND (reference sequence). CDR3 length equals 18 residues. V shed 8 bases and J shed 2 bases, with 22 bases lying between them. CDR3 nucleotide sequence: TGTGCCAGTCGCACCGTTGCAGGGGTTTTTACTGGGGCCAACGTCCTGACTTTC. Its translation is CASRTVAGVFTGANVLTF.

This clonotype was seen many times. The chain uses TRBV12-3 or TRBV12-4 and TRBJ1-5, with 7 bases fitting TRBD1. The CDR3 loop spans 17 amino acids. Germline trimming cut 3 bases from V and 4 bases from J; bases unmatched to any gene: 12. CDR3 region: CASSLKLTGARNQPQHF. The CDR3 DNA reads as TGTGCCAGCAGTTTGAAACTTACAGGGGCTAGGAATCAGCCCCAGCATTTT.

The V gene is TRBV20-1, the J gene TRBJ2-1; a possible D gene is TRBD2 (7 bases). The CDR3 is 15 residues long. V was cut by 5 bases and J by 0 bases, with 14 bases left in between. CDR1 is DFQATT and CDR2 is SNEGSKA in the germline V gene (reference sequence). The DNA for the CDR3 is TGCAGTGCTGTCAGGGGCGGGAGCTCCTACAATGAGCAGTTCTTC. Translation: CSAVRGGSSYNEQFF.

The rearrangement links TRBV20-1 to TRBJ2-7; 10 bases are shared with TRBD1. The CDR3 contains 14 residues. Germline CDR1 DFQATT, CDR2 SNEGSKA (reference sequence). J was trimmed by 5 bases and V by 6 bases; bases with no gene match: 10. The CDR3 sequence is CSAKPGQGSDEQYF. CDR3 nucleotides: TGCAGTGCCAAACCGGGACAGGGGAGCGACGAGCAGTACTTC.

This clonotype was found a few times. The chain employs TRBV4-2 and TRBJ2-3; D is perhaps TRBD1 (6 bases). The germline CDR1 and CDR2 sequences are LGHNA and YNFKEQ. The ends were cut back, 3 bases at V and 9 bases at J, with 13 bases in the middle. The CDR3 length is 13 residues. The CDR3 bases are TGTGCCAGCAGCCAGAGACAGGTGGAGACGCAGTATTTT. As protein: CASSQRQVETQYF.

This clonotype was seen ten or more times. This may be a read error, as it is one base from a much larger clone. The chain carries TRBV7-9 and TRBJ2-5; D call uncertain. The V end was cut by 0 bases, the J end by 1 base, with 3 bases between. This CDR3 has 13 amino acids. In germline, CDR1 is SEHNR, CDR2 FQNEAQ (reference sequence). Here the CDR3 reads CASSLASQETQYF. CDR3 DNA sequence: TGTGCCAGCAGCTTAGCGTCCCAAGAGACCCAGTACTTC.

This clonotype was seen a few times. This chain uses TRBV20-1 with TRBJ2-2, with D maybe TRBD2 (5 bases). The germline V gene has CDR1 DFQATT and CDR2 SNEGSKA (reference sequence). This CDR3 region has 17 residues. V dropped 0 bases and J dropped 0 bases, with 14 bases sitting between them. The CDR3 loop reads CSAREARRASNTGELFF. In DNA, the CDR3 is TGCAGTGCTAGAGAGGCCCGGCGGGCATCGAACACCGGGGAGCTGTTTTTT.

The rearrangement joins TRBV14 to TRBJ2-7, with a weak D call TRBD1 (7 bases). CDR3 length: 15 residues. From germline, CDR1 is SGHDN and CDR2 FVKESK. V lost 0 bases and J lost 2, with 11 bases in between. Written as DNA, the CDR3 is TGTGCCAGCAGCCAAGAGGGCAGGGGGGCCTACGAGCAGTACTTC. It specifies CASSQEGRGAYEQYF.

This clonotype occurred many times. V and J are TRBV5-4 and TRBJ2-6; D tentatively fits TRBD1 or TRBD2 (5 bases each). CDR1 and CDR2 from the germline V gene are SGHNT and YYREEE (reference sequence). V was trimmed by 3 bases and J by 0 bases, leaving 16 bases between them. CDR3 length: 18 amino acids. CDR3 sequence: CASSSTGTDHSGANVLTF. DNA of the CDR3: TGTGCCAGCAGCTCGACCGGGACGGACCACTCTGGGGCCAACGTCCTGACTTTC.

This clonotype was picked up many times. CDR3 coding DNA: TGCAGTGCTAGAGCTTTGGAGACCCAGTACTTC. As protein: CSARALETQYF. V is TRBV20-1 and J is TRBJ2-5; D is undetermined. This CDR3 has 11 amino acids. V lost 1 base to trimming and J lost 5 bases, with 5 bases between them. Germline V CDR1 and CDR2: DFQATT, SNEGSKA (reference sequence).

J is TRBJ2-7 and V is TRBV25-1, with 9 bases that match TRBD2. The germline V gene has CDR1 MGHDK and CDR2 SYGVNS. The CDR3 totals 15 residues. V lost 1 base and J lost 3; bases outside the gene matches: 4. The CDR3 loop reads CASSESLSGSYEQYF. In nucleotides, the CDR3 is TGTGCCAGCAGTGAATCCCTTAGCGGGAGCTACGAGCAGTACTTC.

The V gene is TRBV19, the J gene TRBJ1-3; perhaps TRBD1 as D (6 bases). This CDR3 region has 16 residues. V lost 3 bases and J 0 bases, leaving 12 bases between the germline ends. Looked up from germline, CDR1 is LNHDA and CDR2 is SQIVND (reference sequence). In DNA, the CDR3 is TGTGCCAGTAGTATCAGACAGGCGAGCTCTGGAAACACCATATATTTT. Protein: CASSIRQASSGNTIYF.

This clonotype was counted between two and nine times. The chain's CDR3 is CASSLDRGPYSNQPQHF. The CDR3 bases are TGTGCCAGCAGCTTGGACAGGGGGCCCTATAGCAATCAGCCCCAGCATTTT. The genes are TRBV7-2 and TRBJ1-5; the match to TRBD1 covers 11 bases. The ends lost 3 bases at V and 0 bases at J; junction bases unmatched: 4. The germline CDR1 and CDR2 sequences are SGHTA and FQGNSA. The CDR3 runs to 17 residues.

Only a few counts were recorded for this clonotype. The chain employs TRBV27 and TRBJ2-7; the D gene is possibly TRBD1 (6 bases). With 6 bases removed from V and 3 bases from J, the gap between germline ends came to 15 bases. The CDR3 consists of 14 residues. Germline V lookup: CDR1 MNHEY, CDR2 SMNVEV (reference sequence). The CDR3 sequence is CASRSKWDIYEQYF. CDR3 bases: TGTGCCAGCAGGTCCAAATGGGACATCTACGAGCAGTACTTC.

The V and J genes are TRBV29-1 and TRBJ2-2, with D possibly being TRBD2 (6 bases). Trimming pared 6 bases from V and 3 bases from J, leaving 17 bases between. The CDR3 totals 15 residues. Germline V gene lookup returns CDR1 SQVTM and CDR2 ANQGSEA. The chain's CDR3 is CSVLIAARDTGELFF. CDR3 coding DNA: TGCAGCGTCCTCATAGCGGCTCGAGACACCGGGGAGCTGTTTTTT.

This clonotype was picked up many times. The chain uses TRBV15 and TRBJ2-1; tentative D call: TRBD2 (8 bases). Germline lookup yields CDR1 LNHNV and CDR2 YYDKDF (reference sequence). The CDR3 runs to 15 residues. Trimming shortened V by 0 bases and J by 7 bases, and 13 bases separated the two germline ends. The CDR3, as DNA: TGTGCCACCAGCAGAGACATAGCGGGACAGAATGAGCAGTTCTTC. This sequence encodes CATSRDIAGQNEQFF.

This clonotype was detected many times. The genes are TRBV24-1 and TRBJ2-3; D might be TRBD1 (6 bases). V was pared by 6 bases and J by 2 bases, with 17 bases between. This CDR3 region has 16 residues. Germline loops: CDR1 KGHDR, CDR2 SFDVKD. This CDR3 is CATSTDTGRNTDTQYF. CDR3 DNA sequence: TGTGCCACCAGTACCGATACAGGGAGAAACACAGATACGCAGTATTTT.

This clonotype was seen ten or more times. The chain uses TRBV12-3 or TRBV12-4 and TRBJ1-5; D is uncertain. The CDR3 runs to 16 residues. Between the trimmed V and J ends, which lost 5 bases and 0 bases, there was a span of 14 bases. The CDR3 DNA follows: TGTGCCAGCAGTGTACGAACGGGCGGTAGCAATCAGCCCCAGCATTTT. It is translated as CASSVRTGGSNQPQHF.

The rearrangement joins TRBV20-1 to TRBJ1-2; TRBD1 matches 10 bases. Germline values: CDR1 DFQATT, CDR2 SNEGSKA (reference sequence). The CDR3 sequence is 16 residues long. V trimming: 1 base; J trimming: 6 bases; junction bases outside the gene matches: 11. DNA of the CDR3: TGCAGTGCTAGAGGAACCCCGGGACAGGGGTACGATGGCTACACCTTC. Its translation is CSARGTPGQGYDGYTF.